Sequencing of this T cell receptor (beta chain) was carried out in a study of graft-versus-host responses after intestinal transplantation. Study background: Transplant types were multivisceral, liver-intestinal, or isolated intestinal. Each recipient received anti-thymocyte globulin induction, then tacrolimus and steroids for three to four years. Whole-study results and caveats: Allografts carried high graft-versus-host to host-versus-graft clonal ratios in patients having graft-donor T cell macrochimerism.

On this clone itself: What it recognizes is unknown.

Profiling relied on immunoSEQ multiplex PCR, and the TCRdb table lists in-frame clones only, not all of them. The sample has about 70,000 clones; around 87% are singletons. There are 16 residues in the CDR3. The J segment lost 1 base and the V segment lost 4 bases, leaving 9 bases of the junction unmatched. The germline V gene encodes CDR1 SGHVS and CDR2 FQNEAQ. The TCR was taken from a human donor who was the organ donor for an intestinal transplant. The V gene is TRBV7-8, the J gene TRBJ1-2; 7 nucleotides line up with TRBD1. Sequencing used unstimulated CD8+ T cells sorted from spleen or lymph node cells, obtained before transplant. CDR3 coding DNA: TGTGCCAGCAGCTCTCCTGACAGGGCGGGTAACTATGGCTACACCTTC. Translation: CASSSPDRAGNYGYTF.